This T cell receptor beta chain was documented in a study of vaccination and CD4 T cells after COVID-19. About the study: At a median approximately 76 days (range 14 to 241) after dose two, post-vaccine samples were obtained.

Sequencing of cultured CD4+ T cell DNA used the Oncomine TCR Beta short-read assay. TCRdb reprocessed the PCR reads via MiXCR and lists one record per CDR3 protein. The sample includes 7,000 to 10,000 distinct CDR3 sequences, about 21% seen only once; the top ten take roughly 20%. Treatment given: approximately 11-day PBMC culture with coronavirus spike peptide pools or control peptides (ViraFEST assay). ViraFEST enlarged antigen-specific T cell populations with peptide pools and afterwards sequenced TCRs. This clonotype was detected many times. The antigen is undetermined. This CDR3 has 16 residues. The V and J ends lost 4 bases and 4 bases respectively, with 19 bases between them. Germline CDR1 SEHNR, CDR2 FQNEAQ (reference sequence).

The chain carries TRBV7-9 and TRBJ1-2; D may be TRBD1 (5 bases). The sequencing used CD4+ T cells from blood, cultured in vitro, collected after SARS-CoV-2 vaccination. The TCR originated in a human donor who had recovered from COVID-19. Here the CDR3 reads CASSYTARDGRYGYTF. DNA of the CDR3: TGTGCCAGCAGCTACACGGCCCGGGACGGTCGCTATGGCTACACCTTC.